This T cell receptor (beta chain) came from a study of blood T cells in healthy people across ages. Study-wide results and limits: When set beside aged donors, long-lived donors presented more naive CD4+ cells and higher diversity.

In regard to this clonotype: Its antigen is still unknown.

Per germline, CDR1 SNHLY and CDR2 FYNNEI. V was clipped by 6 bases and J by 4 bases; unmatched bases: 8. This CDR3 has 14 residues. It was with a sample-barcoded 5' primer and a J-beta primer mix that a second PCR of roughly 7 to 12 cycles was run. TCRdb called the 5' RACE reads again in MiXCR, with one record for every CDR3 protein. The sample lists roughly 2 million distinct CDR3 sequences, around 50% seen once, with 2.1% in the top ten. The TCR was taken from a woman aged 40 to 49 in good health. The chain links TRBV2 to TRBJ2-7; 8 positions agree with TRBD1. Source material: blood. The CDR3 DNA reads TGTGCCAGCAGCGCAGGGGGCACACTATACGAGCAGTACTTC. It specifies CASSAGGTLYEQYF.